This TCR beta chain was profiled in a study of response to subunit inactivated influenza vaccine. General study points: Seasonal influenza vaccination, on each occasion, was suggested by the authors to recruit few new T cells.

The CDR3 sequence is 15 residues long. Trimming removed 4 bases from V and 5 bases from J, with 17 bases in between. CDR1 and CDR2 from the germline V gene are LGHNA and YSLEER. TCRdb fed the RT-PCR reads into MiXCR, producing one record per CDR3 protein. The sample shows around 480,000 distinct CDR3 sequences, 16% of them seen only once. A word on this clonotype: The antigen remains unidentified.

Sequencing used CD4+ T cells sorted from PBMCs, obtained less than 30 months after vaccination. V is TRBV4-3 and J is TRBJ2-5; tentative D call: TRBD1 (5 bases). The clonotype comes from a man aged 45 to 70 who received an inactivated influenza vaccine. The CDR3 region is CASSPEIGHWETQYF. The CDR3 nucleotides are TGCGCCAGCAGCCCGGAAATAGGACATTGGGAGACCCAGTACTTC.